This T cell receptor (beta chain) is drawn from a study of T cell changes during pregnancy in multiple sclerosis. The CDR3 loop spans 14 amino acids. V lost 0 bases, J lost 6 bases, and 11 bases lay in between. Germline CDR1 reads SGHRS; CDR2 reads YFSETQ. The table came from immunoSEQ multiplex PCR; TCRdb's copy has only in-frame clones and leaves some out. The table lists approximately 82,000 clones, just over 90% of them singletons. The source material was CD4+ T cells from peripheral blood mononuclear cells, sampled in the second trimester of pregnancy. This receptor was identified in a female donor with multiple sclerosis, enrolled in a pregnancy study. The chain uses TRBV5-1 and TRBJ2-3, with D perhaps matching TRBD2 (6 bases). This CDR3 reads CASSLGLGGDTQYF. The DNA for the CDR3 is TGCGCCAGCAGCTTGGGCCTAGGAGGGGATACGCAGTATTTT.